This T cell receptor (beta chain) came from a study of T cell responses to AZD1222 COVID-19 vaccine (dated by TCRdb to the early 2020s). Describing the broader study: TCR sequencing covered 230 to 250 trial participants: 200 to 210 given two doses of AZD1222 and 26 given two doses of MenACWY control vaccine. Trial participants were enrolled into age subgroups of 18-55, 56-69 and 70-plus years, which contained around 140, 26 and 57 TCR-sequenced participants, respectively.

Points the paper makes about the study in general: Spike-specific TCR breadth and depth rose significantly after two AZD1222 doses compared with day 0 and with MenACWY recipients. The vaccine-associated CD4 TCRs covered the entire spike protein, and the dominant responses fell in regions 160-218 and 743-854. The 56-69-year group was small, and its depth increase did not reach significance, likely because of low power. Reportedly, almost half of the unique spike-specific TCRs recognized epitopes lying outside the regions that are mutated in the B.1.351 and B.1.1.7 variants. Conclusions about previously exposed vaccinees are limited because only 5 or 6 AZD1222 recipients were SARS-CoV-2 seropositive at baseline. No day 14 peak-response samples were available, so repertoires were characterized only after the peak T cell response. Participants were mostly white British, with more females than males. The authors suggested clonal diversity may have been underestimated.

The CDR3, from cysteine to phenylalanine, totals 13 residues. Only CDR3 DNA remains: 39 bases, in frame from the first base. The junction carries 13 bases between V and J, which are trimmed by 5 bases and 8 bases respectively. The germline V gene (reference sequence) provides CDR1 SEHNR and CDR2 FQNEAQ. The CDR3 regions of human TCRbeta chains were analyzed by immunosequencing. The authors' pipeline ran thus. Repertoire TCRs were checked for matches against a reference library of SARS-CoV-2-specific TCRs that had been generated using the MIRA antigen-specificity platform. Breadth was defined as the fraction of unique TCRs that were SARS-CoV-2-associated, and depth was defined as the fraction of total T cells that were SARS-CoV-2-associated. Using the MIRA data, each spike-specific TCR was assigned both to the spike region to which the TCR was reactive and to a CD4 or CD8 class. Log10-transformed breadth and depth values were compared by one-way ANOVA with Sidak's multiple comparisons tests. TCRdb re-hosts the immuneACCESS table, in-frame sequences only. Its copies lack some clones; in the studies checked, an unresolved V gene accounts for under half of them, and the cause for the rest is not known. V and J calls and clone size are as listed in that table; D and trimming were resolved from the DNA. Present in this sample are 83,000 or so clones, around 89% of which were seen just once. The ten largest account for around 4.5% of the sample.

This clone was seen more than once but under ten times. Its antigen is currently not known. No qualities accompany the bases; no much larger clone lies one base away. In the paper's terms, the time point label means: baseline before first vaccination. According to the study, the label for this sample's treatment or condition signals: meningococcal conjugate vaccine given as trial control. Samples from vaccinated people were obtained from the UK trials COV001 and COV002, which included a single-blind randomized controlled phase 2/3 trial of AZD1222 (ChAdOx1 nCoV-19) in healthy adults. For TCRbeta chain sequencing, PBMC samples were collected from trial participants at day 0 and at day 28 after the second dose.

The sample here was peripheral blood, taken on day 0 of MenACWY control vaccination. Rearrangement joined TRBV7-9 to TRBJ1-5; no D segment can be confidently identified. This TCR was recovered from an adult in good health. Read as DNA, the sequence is TGTGCCAGCAGCGCGGACCCCGATGAGCCCCAGCATTTT. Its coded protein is CASSADPDEPQHF.